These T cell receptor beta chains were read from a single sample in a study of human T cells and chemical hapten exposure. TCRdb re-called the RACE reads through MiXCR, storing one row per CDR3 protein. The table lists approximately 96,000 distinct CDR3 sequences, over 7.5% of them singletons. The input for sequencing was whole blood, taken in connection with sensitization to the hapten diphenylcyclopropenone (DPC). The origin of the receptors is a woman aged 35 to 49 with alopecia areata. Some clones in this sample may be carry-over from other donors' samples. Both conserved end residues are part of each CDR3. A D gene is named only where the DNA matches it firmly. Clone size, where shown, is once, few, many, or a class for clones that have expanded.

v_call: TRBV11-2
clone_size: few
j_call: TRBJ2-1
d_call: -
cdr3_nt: TGTGCCAGCAGCTTACCCGGATCCTGGGACAATGAGCAGTTCTTC
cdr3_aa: CASSLPGSWDNEQFF

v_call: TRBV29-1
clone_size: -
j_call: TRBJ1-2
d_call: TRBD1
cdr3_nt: TGCAGCGTTCCGGGACAGGGGCACTATGGCTACACCTTC
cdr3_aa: CSVPGQGHYGYTF

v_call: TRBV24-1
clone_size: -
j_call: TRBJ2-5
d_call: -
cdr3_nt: TGTGCCACACAGGGTTTGGAGACCCAGTACTTC
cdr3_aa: CATQGLETQYF

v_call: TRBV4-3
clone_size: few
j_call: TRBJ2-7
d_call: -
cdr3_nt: TGCGCCAGCAGCACCCAAAGGGGCTACGAGCAGTACTTC
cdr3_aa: CASSTQRGYEQYF

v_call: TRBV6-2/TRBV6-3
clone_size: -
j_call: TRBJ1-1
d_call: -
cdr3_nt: TGTGCCAGCAGCCTACACGATAGCATTAACACTGAAGCTTTCTTT
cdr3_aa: CASSLHDSINTEAFF

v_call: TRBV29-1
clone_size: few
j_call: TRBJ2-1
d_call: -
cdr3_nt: TGCAGCGTTGGATGGGACGTAAGGGGGAGCTCCTACAATGAGCAGTTCTTC
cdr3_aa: CSVGWDVRGSSYNEQFF

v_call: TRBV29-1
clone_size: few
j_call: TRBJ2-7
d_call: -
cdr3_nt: TGCAGCGTTGAAGATCACGCAGGGCAGATAGGAGAGCAGTACTTC
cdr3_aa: CSVEDHAGQIGEQYF

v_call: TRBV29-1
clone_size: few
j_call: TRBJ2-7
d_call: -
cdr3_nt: TGCAGCGCCGGTGTAAACGAGCAGTACTTC
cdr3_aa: CSAGVNEQYF

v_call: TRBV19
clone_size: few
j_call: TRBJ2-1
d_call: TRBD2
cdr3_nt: TGTGCCAGTAGTATAGATCACTGGGGAGCGGGGCACAATGAGCAGTTCTTC
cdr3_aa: CASSIDHWGAGHNEQFF

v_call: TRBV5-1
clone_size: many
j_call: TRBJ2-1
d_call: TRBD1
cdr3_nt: TGCGCCAGCAGCTTGGGACAGGGCTTTGCCAATGAGCAGTTCTTC
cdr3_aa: CASSLGQGFANEQFF

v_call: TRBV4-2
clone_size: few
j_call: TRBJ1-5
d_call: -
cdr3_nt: TGTGCCAGCAGCCCACACCCTCGGGACTTCAATCAGCCCCAGCATTTT
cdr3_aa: CASSPHPRDFNQPQHF

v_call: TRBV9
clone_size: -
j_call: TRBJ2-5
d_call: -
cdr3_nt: TGTGCCAGCAGCGTTAGTCGCGAAGAGCGAGAGACCCAGTACTTC
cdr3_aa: CASSVSREERETQYF

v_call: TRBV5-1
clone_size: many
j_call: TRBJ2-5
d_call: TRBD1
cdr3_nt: TGCGCCAGCAGCCCACAGGGGGACTGGCAAGAGACCCAGTACTTC
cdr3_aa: CASSPQGDWQETQYF

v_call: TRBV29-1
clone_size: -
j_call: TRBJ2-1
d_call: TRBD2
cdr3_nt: TGCAGCGTTCGACTCCGGGGGGACAATGAGCAGTTCTTC
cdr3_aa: CSVRLRGDNEQFF

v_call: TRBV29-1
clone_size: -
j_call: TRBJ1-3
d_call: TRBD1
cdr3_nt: TGCAGCGTCGTAAAACCGGGACAGCCTGGAAACACCATATATTTT
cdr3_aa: CSVVKPGQPGNTIYF

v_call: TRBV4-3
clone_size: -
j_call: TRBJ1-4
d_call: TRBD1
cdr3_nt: TGCGCCAGCAGCAAGACAGGGGGTGATGAAAAACTGTTTTTT
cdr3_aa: CASSKTGGDEKLFF

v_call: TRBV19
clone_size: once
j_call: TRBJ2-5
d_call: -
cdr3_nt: TGTGCCAGAAGCCTTGCGGGCAACCAAGAGACCCAGTACTTC
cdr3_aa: CARSLAGNQETQYF

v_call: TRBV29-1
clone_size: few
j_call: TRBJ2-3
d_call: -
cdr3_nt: TGCAGTGGGGTTCGAGCAGATACGCAGTATTTT
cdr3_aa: CSGVRADTQYF

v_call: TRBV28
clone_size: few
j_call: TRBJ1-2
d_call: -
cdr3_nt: TGTGCCAGCAGTTTATATGGGTGGGCAGGGAGCTATGGCTACACCTTC
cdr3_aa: CASSLYGWAGSYGYTF

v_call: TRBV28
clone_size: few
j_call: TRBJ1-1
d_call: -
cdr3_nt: TGTGCCAGCGGCCTTAGTATGACCCTGACTGAAGCTTTCTTT
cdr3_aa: CASGLSMTLTEAFF

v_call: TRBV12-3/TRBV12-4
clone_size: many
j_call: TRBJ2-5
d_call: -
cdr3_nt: TGTGCCAGCAGATTAGCACTTCCCTCAGAGACCCAGTACTTC
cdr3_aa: CASRLALPSETQYF

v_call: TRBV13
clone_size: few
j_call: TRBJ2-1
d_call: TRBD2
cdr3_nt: TGTGCCAGCAGCCCCCGGACTAGCGGCAATGAGCAGTTCTTC
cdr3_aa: CASSPRTSGNEQFF

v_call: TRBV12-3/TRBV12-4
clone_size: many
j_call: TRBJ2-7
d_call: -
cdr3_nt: TGTGCCAGCAGTTTTCTAGCGTCCTACGAGCAGTACTTC
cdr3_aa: CASSFLASYEQYF

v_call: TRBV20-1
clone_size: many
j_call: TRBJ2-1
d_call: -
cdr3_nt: TGCAGTGAGACCGACAGGACGTACAATGAGCAGTTCTTC
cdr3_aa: CSETDRTYNEQFF

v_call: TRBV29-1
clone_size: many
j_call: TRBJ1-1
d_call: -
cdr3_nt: TGCAGCGTTGAGGAGAACACTGAAGCTTTCTTT
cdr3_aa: CSVEENTEAFF

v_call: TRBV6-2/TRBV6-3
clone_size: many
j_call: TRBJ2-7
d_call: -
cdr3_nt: TGTGCCAGCAGTTACGACGCAGGGCCGGTGTACTTC
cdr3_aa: CASSYDAGPVYF

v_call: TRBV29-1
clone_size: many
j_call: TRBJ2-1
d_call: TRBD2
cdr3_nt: TGCAGCGTTCCTCCCCTTGGGGCTAGCGGGAGGGTTGAGCAGTTCTTC
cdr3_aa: CSVPPLGASGRVEQFF

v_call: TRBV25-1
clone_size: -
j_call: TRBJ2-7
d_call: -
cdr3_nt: TGTGCCAGCAGTTCGCCTAGCGCCCGAGGCTACGAGCAGTACTTC
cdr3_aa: CASSSPSARGYEQYF

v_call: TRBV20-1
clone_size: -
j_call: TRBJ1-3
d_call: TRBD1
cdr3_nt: TGCAGTGCAGCTGGACAGGGTGGAAACACCATATATTTT
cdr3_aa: CSAAGQGGNTIYF

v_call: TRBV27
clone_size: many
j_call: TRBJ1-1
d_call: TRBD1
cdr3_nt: TGTGCCAGCAGCTGGGACAGGGGGCTGAGTGCTTTCTTT
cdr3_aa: CASSWDRGLSAFF

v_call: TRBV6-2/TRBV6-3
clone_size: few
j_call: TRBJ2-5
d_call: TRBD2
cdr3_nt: TGTGCCAGCAGTCCCCGGACTAGCCAAGAGACCCAGTACTTC
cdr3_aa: CASSPRTSQETQYF

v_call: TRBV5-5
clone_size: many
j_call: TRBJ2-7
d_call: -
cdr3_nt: TGTGCCAGCAGCTTGGTCAGATTCTCCTACGAGCAGTACTTC
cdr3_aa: CASSLVRFSYEQYF

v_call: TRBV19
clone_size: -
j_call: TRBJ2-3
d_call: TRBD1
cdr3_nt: TGTGCCAGTAGTATTACAGGGGTCCCCACAGATACGCAGTATTTT
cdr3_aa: CASSITGVPTDTQYF

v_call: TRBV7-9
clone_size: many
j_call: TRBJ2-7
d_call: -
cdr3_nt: TGTGCCAGCAGCTTAGTAGTGAAAGAGCAGTACTTC
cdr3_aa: CASSLVVKEQYF

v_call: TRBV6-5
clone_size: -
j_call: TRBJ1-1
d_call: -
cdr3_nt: TGTGCCAGCAGTTACTCGAAGCAAGTGGTGTCGGGTGGGGCTTTCTTT
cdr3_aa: CASSYSKQVVSGGAFF

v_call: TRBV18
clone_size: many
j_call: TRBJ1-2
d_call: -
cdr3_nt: TGTGCCAGCTCACCACCCTGGGGAAGAGCTAACTATGGCTACACCTTC
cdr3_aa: CASSPPWGRANYGYTF

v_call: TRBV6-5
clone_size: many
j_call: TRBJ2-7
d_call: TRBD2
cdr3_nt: TGTGCCAGCAGTCCTTCGGCGGGAGGGAGCTCCTACGAGCAGTACTTC
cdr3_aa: CASSPSAGGSSYEQYF

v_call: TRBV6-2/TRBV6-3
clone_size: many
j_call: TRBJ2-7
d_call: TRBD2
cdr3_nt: TGTGCCAGCAGTTACTCGACGGGACTACGGAGGGGTTACTACGAGCAGTACTTC
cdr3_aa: CASSYSTGLRRGYYEQYF

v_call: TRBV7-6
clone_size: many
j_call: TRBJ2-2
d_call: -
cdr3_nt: TGTGCCAGCAGCTCTTACACCGCGGGGCTGTACGGGGAGCTGTTTTTT
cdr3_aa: CASSSYTAGLYGELFF

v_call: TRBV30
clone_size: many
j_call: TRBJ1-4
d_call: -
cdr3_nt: TGTGCCTTCCGACCGGTATTTGACGAAAAACTGTTTTTT
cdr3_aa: CAFRPVFDEKLFF

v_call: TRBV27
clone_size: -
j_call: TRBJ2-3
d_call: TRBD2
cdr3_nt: TGTGCCAGCAGTTTACCCTCGGCGGGAGGTACAGATACGCAGTATTTT
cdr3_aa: CASSLPSAGGTDTQYF

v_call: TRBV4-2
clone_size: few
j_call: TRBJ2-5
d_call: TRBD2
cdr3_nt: TGTGCCAGCAGCCAAGGAACGGGAGGAGGGGAGACCCAGTACTTC
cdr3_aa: CASSQGTGGGETQYF

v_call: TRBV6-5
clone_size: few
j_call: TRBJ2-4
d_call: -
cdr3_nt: TGTGCCAGCAGGAGCGGAGGGGGGGCCAAAAACATTCAGTACTTC
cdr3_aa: CASRSGGGAKNIQYF

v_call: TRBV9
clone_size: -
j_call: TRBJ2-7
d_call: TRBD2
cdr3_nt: TGTGCCAGCAGCGTGACTAGCGGGAGATTTGACGACGAGCAGTACTTC
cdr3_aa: CASSVTSGRFDDEQYF

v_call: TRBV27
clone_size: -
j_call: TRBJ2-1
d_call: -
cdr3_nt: TGTGCCAGCGGTACAGGGTTTGGGCAGTTCTTC
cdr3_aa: CASGTGFGQFF